Each of the 30 T cell receptor beta chains below was sequenced from the same sample in a study of OX40 agonist ivuxolimab in advanced cancers. Method: immunoSEQ multiplex PCR; TCRdb's copy keeps in-frame clones and lacks some. The sample consists of around 98,000 clones, approximately 90% of them appearing once. This specimen consisted of CD4+ or CD8+ T cells sorted from blood, obtained in a trial of the OX40 agonist ivuxolimab. The receptors were sampled from an adult with an advanced solid tumor such as melanoma, head and neck, liver or kidney cancer.

The chain recombines TRBV18 with TRBJ2-3; TRBD1 or TRBD2 may be the D gene (5 bases each). The CDR3 is made up of 14 amino acids. Germline loops: CDR1 KGHSH, CDR2 LQKENI. V shed 4 bases and J shed 4 bases, with 12 bases lying between them. Here the CDR3 DNA reads TGTGCCAGCTCACTCACTCGGGACGCAGATACGCAGTATTTT. Encoded protein: CASSLTRDADTQYF.

In its sample, this clone was seen once. This chain links TRBV19 with TRBJ1-5, with 7 bases matching TRBD1. The CDR3 covers 14 residues. J was trimmed by 2 bases and V by 4 bases; bases with no gene match: 2. CDR1 and CDR2 (germline): LNHDA, SQIVND (reference sequence). CDR3 loop: CASSTDRGNQPQHF. CDR3 DNA: TGTGCCAGTAGTACTGACAGGGGCAATCAGCCCCAGCATTTT.

This chain joins TRBV29-1 and TRBJ1-2; no reliable D call. Trimming removed 7 bases at V and 4 bases at J, with 19 bases between. Germline assignment: CDR1 SQVTM and CDR2 ANQGSEA. The CDR3 length is 14 residues. The CDR3: CSGGDGGLGYGYTF. The CDR3 coding sequence is TGCAGCGGAGGAGATGGAGGGCTAGGCTATGGCTACACCTTC.

The chain links TRBV10-3 to TRBJ2-6; D unclear. Trimming removed 6 bases at V and 0 bases at J, with 6 bases between. CDR1 ENHRY and CDR2 SYGVKD come from the germline V gene. The CDR3 length is 14 residues. In nucleotides, the CDR3 is TGTGCCATCAGAAGAGACTCTGGGGCCAACGTCCTGACTTTC. Translated: CAIRRDSGANVLTF.

This clone was counted a few times. The genes are TRBV7-9 and TRBJ2-2; 9 nucleotides line up with TRBD1. The J segment lost 7 bases and the V segment lost 8 bases, leaving 5 bases of the junction unmatched. The germline V gene encodes CDR1 SEHNR and CDR2 FQNEAQ (reference sequence). The length of the CDR3 is 13 residues. The chain's CDR3 is CASRTGVIGELFF. CDR3 coding DNA: TGTGCCAGCCGGACAGGGGTCATCGGGGAGCTGTTTTTT.

The chain couples TRBV28 to TRBJ2-7; D unclear. Germline CDR1 and CDR2: MDHEN and SYDVKM. Between the trimmed V and J ends, which lost 4 bases and 1 base, there was a span of 14 bases. The CDR3 length is 15 residues. Here the CDR3 DNA reads TGTGCCAGCAGTTCCACCCCAGGAATTTCCTACGAGCAGTACTTC. Encoded protein: CASSSTPGISYEQYF.

The CDR3 DNA sequence: TGTGCCAGCAGCTTTCAGGGACTAAATGAAAAACTGTTTTTT. Its protein is CASSFQGLNEKLFF. The rearrangement links TRBV7-8 to TRBJ1-4; D is perhaps TRBD1 (5 bases). Per the germline V gene, CDR1 is SGHVS and CDR2 is FQNEAQ. The CDR3 runs 14 residues. V lost 3 bases to trimming and J lost 5 bases, with 10 bases between them.

The rearrangement links TRBV18 to TRBJ1-2; D might be TRBD1 (6 bases). V lost 5 bases to trimming and J lost 2 bases, with 9 bases between them. The CDR3 is 13 residues long. Germline V gene sequence: CDR1 KGHSH, CDR2 LQKENI. This chain's CDR3 is CASSDGQNYGYTF. In nucleotides, the CDR3 is TGTGCCAGCTCAGACGGACAGAACTATGGCTACACCTTC.

The V gene is TRBV2, the J gene TRBJ1-1; D possibly corresponds to TRBD1 (6 bases). Germline CDR1 and CDR2: SNHLY and FYNNEI. The CDR3 has 13 residues. V dropped 6 bases and J dropped 8 bases, with 16 bases sitting between them. The CDR3 sequence is CASSAHRTEEAFF. The CDR3 nucleotides are TGTGCCAGCAGCGCACATCGGACAGAAGAAGCTTTCTTT.

The chain uses TRBV7-2 and TRBJ2-4; 8 bases map to TRBD2. CDR1 is SGHTA and CDR2 is FQGNSA in the germline V gene. The CDR3 spans 16 residues. The junction had 4 bases not matched to a gene; V was cut back by 3 bases and J by 0 bases. CDR3 sequence reads: CASSFLAGIAKNIQYF. Written as DNA, the CDR3 is TGTGCCAGCAGCTTTTTAGCGGGGATAGCCAAAAACATTCAGTACTTC.

V is TRBV5-5 and J is TRBJ1-4; TRBD1 is a possible D gene (6 bases). The CDR3 consists of 15 residues. Germline CDR1 is SGHKS and CDR2 is YYEKEE (reference sequence). Trimming removed 5 bases from V and 8 bases from J, with 19 bases in between. CDR3 amino acids: CASRFTTGAGEKLFF. The CDR3 DNA follows: TGTGCCAGCAGATTTACTACGGGGGCCGGGGAAAAACTGTTTTTT. Filled out from reference TRBV5-5 and TRBJ1-4, the complete variable domain reads DAGVTQSPTHLIKTRGQQVTLRCSPISGHKSVSWYQQVLGQGPQFIFQYYEKEERGRGNFPDRFSARQFPNYSSELNVNALLLGDSALYLCASRFTTGAGEKLFFGSGTQLSVL.

This sequence joins TRBV6-4 and TRBJ1-6; D is undetermined. The germline V and J ends were trimmed by 3 bases and 7 bases, with 7 bases remaining between them. Germline assignment: CDR1 MRHNA and CDR2 SNTAGT. The CDR3 is made up of 13 amino acids. DNA of the CDR3: TGTGCCAGCAGTGAAGAAGGGAATTCACCCCTCCACTTT. Residues: CASSEEGNSPLHF.

The chain uses TRBV2 and TRBJ2-7; D ambiguous. Trimming pared 4 bases from V and 2 bases from J, leaving 6 bases between. Looked up from germline, CDR1 is SNHLY and CDR2 is FYNNEI. CDR3 length equals 12 residues. CDR3 in DNA: TGTGCCAGCAGTGCAAGCACCTACGAGCAGTACTTC. It codes for CASSASTYEQYF.

This chain connects TRBV6-1 to TRBJ2-5; possible D gene TRBD1, 6 bases. Germline V gene lookup returns CDR1 MNHNS and CDR2 SASEGT. The CDR3 runs to 13 residues. The V and J ends lost 1 base and 13 bases respectively, with 16 bases between them. CDR3 region: CASSEVPIGQTYF. In DNA, the CDR3 is TGTGCCAGCAGTGAAGTGCCGATCGGACAGACGTACTTC.

The rearrangement links TRBV9 to TRBJ2-5; 7 bases map to TRBD2. With V trimmed by 4 bases and J by 5 bases, 17 bases remained unmatched. In germline, CDR1 is SGDLS, CDR2 YYNGEE. CDR3 length: 17 residues. The CDR3 sequence: CASSQVGGGDPQETQYF. CDR3 bases: TGTGCCAGCAGCCAGGTCGGGGGAGGGGACCCCCAGGAGACCCAGTACTTC.

For the CDR3, the DNA is TGTGCCACCTTCAAGCGGGCTGTTACCTACGAGCAGTACTTC. Translating gives CATFKRAVTYEQYF. V gene TRBV6-1 combines with J gene TRBJ2-7; tentative D call: TRBD2 (6 bases). Trimming cost V 10 bases and J 2 bases, with 18 bases left between them. Germline-derived CDR1 and CDR2 are MNHNS and SASEGT. This CDR3 has 14 amino acids.

The CDR3 reads CAISALAGTQYGYTF. CDR3 DNA: TGTGCCATCAGTGCACTGGCGGGAACCCAATATGGCTACACCTTC. The chain recombines TRBV10-3 with TRBJ1-2; D not resolved. Trimming took 4 bases from V and 5 from J, leaving 17 bases between them. This CDR3 has 15 amino acids. Germline CDR1 and CDR2: ENHRY and SYGVKD.

The V gene is TRBV19, the J gene TRBJ1-4, with 7 bases matching TRBD1. This CDR3 has 13 amino acids. The junction had 8 bases not matched to a gene; V was cut back by 5 bases and J by 11 bases. CDR1 is LNHDA and CDR2 is SQIVND in the germline V gene (reference sequence). For the CDR3, the DNA is TGTGCCAGTAGTGTCGAGGGGGCGAGGAAACTGTTTTTT. This translates into CASSVEGARKLFF.

The rearrangement joins TRBV19 to TRBJ1-4; 9 nucleotides agree with TRBD1. The CDR3 totals 14 residues. Germline-derived CDR1 and CDR2 are LNHDA and SQIVND (reference sequence). J gave up 7 bases and V 6 bases, and 6 bases lay outside the gene matches. The CDR3 nucleotides read TGTGCCAGTAGGAAACAGGGGGCGCGTGAAAAACTGTTTTTT. It is translated as CASRKQGAREKLFF.

The J gene is TRBJ2-3, the V gene TRBV5-4; no firm D call. Trimming pared 2 bases from V and 0 bases from J, leaving 16 bases between. The CDR3 contains 17 residues. Per the germline V gene, CDR1 is SGHNT and CDR2 is YYREEE (reference sequence). The CDR3 protein is CASSLRLAVTSTDTQYF. The CDR3 coding sequence is TGTGCCAGCAGCTTACGCTTGGCGGTAACTAGCACAGATACGCAGTATTTT. Together with reference TRBV5-4 and TRBJ2-3, the CDR3 gives the full variable domain: ETGVTQSPTHLIKTRGQQVTLRCSSQSGHNTVSWYQQALGQGPQFIFQYYREEENGRGNFPPRFSGLQFPNYSSELNVNALELDDSALYLCASSLRLAVTSTDTQYFGPGTRLTVL.

The rearrangement uses TRBV21-1 and TRBJ2-1; the table's D call, TRBD2, was not checked against the DNA. TRBV21-1 is tagged as a pseudogene. This CDR3 has 17 residues. The CDR3 DNA reads TGTGCCTGCCCACGGACTAGCGGGGTTAGCTCCTACAATGAGCAGTTCTTC. Protein: CACPRTSGVSSYNEQFF.

The chain uses TRBV2 and TRBJ1-5, with 10 nucleotides matching TRBD1. Germline V gene sequence: CDR1 SNHLY, CDR2 FYNNEI. CDR3 length: 14 residues. V trimming: 5 bases; J trimming: 6 bases; junction bases outside the gene matches: 4. CDR3 region: CASSSDRGFQPQHF. The CDR3 region has the DNA TGTGCCAGCAGTTCGGACAGGGGGTTTCAGCCCCAGCATTTT.

This clone was seen only once. V gene TRBV2 combines with J gene TRBJ1-5; the match to TRBD1 covers 7 bases. Germline lookup yields CDR1 SNHLY and CDR2 FYNNEI. Trimming cost V 4 bases and J 4 bases; bases outside gene matches: 4. The CDR3 covers 14 residues. CDR3 sequence (DNA): TGTGCCAGCAGTGCGACAGGGAAAAATCAGCCCCAGCATTTT. Residues: CASSATGKNQPQHF.

J is TRBJ1-5 and V is TRBV5-5; D uncertain. This CDR3 is 15 amino acids long. CDR1 SGHKS and CDR2 YYEKEE come from the germline V gene (reference sequence). Trimming shortened V by 0 bases and J by 7 bases, and 14 bases separated the two germline ends. CDR3 DNA: TGTGCCAGCAGCTTGGCGTGGGGATCCGAGCAGCCCCAGCATTTT. Protein: CASSLAWGSEQPQHF.

This rearrangement joins TRBV29-1 to TRBJ2-1, with D perhaps assigned TRBD1 or TRBD2 (7 bases each). V lost 5 bases and J 0 bases, leaving 14 bases between the germline ends. The CDR3 has 15 amino acids. Germline CDR1 reads SQVTM; CDR2 reads ANQGSEA. The CDR3 DNA reads as TGCAGCGTTAGGGGGGGGGACAGCTCCTACAATGAGCAGTTCTTC. Encoded protein: CSVRGGDSSYNEQFF.

This chain links TRBV11-2 with TRBJ1-3, with D possibly TRBD1 on 6 matching bases. Germline V gene data show CDR1 as SGHAT and CDR2 as FQNNGV. With 1 base removed from V and 4 bases from J, the gap between germline ends came to 11 bases. CDR3 length: 15 amino acids. The CDR3 spells CASSLAGQLGNTIYF. CDR3 in DNA: TGTGCCAGCAGCTTAGCTGGACAGCTCGGAAACACCATATATTTT.

Concerning this clone itself: The same CDR3 also results from other DNA sequences found in this sample. This sequence joins TRBV5-4 and TRBJ2-7, with TRBD1 matching over 9 bases. The J segment lost 2 bases and the V segment lost 2 bases, leaving 2 bases of the junction unmatched. This CDR3 spans 14 amino acids. The germline V gene encodes CDR1 SGHNT and CDR2 YYREEE (reference sequence). CDR3 in DNA: TGTGCCAGCAGCTTAGGACAGGGGCCCTACGAGCAGTACTTC. Residues: CASSLGQGPYEQYF.

The rearrangement links TRBV15 to TRBJ2-3; D could derive from TRBD1 or TRBD2 (5 bases each). The CDR3 is 13 residues long. Germline V lookup: CDR1 LNHNV, CDR2 YYDKDF (reference sequence). Trimming stripped 3 bases from V and 4 bases from J, with 8 bases between. CDR3 region: CATSRGRADTQYF. In nucleotides, the CDR3 is TGTGCCACCAGCAGGGGGCGGGCAGATACGCAGTATTTT.

The chain is built from TRBV7-6 and TRBJ1-3; tentatively, D is TRBD1 (5 bases). V gave up 5 bases and J gave up 6 bases, with 11 bases separating them. Looked up from germline, CDR1 is SGHVS and CDR2 is FNYEAQ. The CDR3 has 13 residues. The CDR3 DNA follows: TGTGCCAGCAGCAGAAGAGGGGAAAACACCATATATTTT. It yields the protein CASSRRGENTIYF. The variable domain in full, with the rest retrieved from reference TRBV7-6 and TRBJ1-3, is GAGVSQSPRYKVTKRGQDVALRCDPISGHVSLYWYRQALGQGPEFLTYFNYEAQQDKSGLPNDRFSAERPEGSISTLTIQRTEQRDSAMYRCASSRRGENTIYFGEGSWLTVV.

For the CDR3, the DNA is TGCGCCAGCAGCATGGGACAGGGGCGGGAAAAACTGTTTTTT. Its protein is CASSMGQGREKLFF. This chain uses TRBV5-1 with TRBJ1-4, with 10 bases fitting TRBD1. The V segment lost 4 bases and the J segment 8 bases; nucleotides outside the gene matches: 5. Germline loops: CDR1 SGHRS, CDR2 YFSETQ. CDR3 length: 14 residues. Complete variable domain (other parts from reference TRBV5-1 and TRBJ1-4): KAGVTQTPRYLIKTRGQQVTLSCSPISGHRSVSWYQQTPGQGLQFLFEYFSETQRNKGNFPGRFSGRQFSNSRSEMNVSTLELGDSALYLCASSMGQGREKLFFGSGTQLSVL.